These 26 T cell receptor beta chains came from one sample sequenced in a study of T cell clusters in autoimmune cytopenias. Each sample's input was 250 ng genomic DNA, roughly 38,000 genome equivalents. Multiplex touch-down PCR amplified TRB using TRB-A and TRB-B pools in one tube. From the multiplex PCR reads, TCRdb lists one entry per CDR3 protein and no DNA. Its clone listing holds about 5,000 distinct CDR3 sequences. These records were also assigned to another study, of T cell repertoires in aging, cancer and after chemotherapy.

The sequenced material came from peripheral blood. All receptors derive from a human donor in good health.

According to its frequency, this clonotype is medium-sized. The CDR3 reads CSVGGGGTEAFF. The chain has TRBV29-1 and TRBJ1-1; TCRdb's D call, TRBD1, is unchecked because there is no DNA. This CDR3 region has 12 residues. The V gene's germline CDR1 is SQVTM and CDR2 ANQGSEA.

This chain links TRBV27 with TRBJ2-1; TCRdb outputs TRBD2, but without DNA this stays unchecked. The CDR3 is 16 residues long. CDR1 is MNHEY and CDR2 is SMNVEV in the germline V gene (reference sequence). CDR3 loop: CASSPKSGLAGNEQFF.

This clonotype registers medium-sized by frequency. The chain is built from TRBV6-4 and TRBJ1-6. CDR1 and CDR2 (germline): MRHNA, SNTAGT. The CDR3 has 13 amino acids. CDR3 loop: CASSESMDSPLHF.

This chain connects TRBV6-6 to TRBJ1-1; TCRdb indicates TRBD1, and absent DNA this call remains unverified. Germline CDR1 and CDR2: MNHNY and SVGAGI (reference sequence). The CDR3 contains 17 residues. The CDR3 sequence is CASSYKASGGWDTEAFF.

The genes are TRBV6-6 and TRBJ1-1; TCRdb lists TRBD1, though no DNA is available to test this call. Germline CDR1 is MNHNY and CDR2 is SVGAGI (reference sequence). This CDR3 is built from 14 residues. CDR3 sequence reads: CASSWDRVGTEAFF.

This clonotype is deemed medium-sized by its frequency. The chain employs TRBV29-1 and TRBJ1-1; TCRdb's D call, TRBD1, is unchecked because there is no DNA. Germline loops: CDR1 SQVTM, CDR2 ANQGSEA. CDR3 length equals 11 residues. This CDR3 is CSVVRETEAFF. The entire variable domain, with the rest obtained from reference TRBV29-1 and TRBJ1-1, is as follows: SAVISQKPSRDICQRGTSLTIQCQVDSQVTMMFWYRQQPGQSLTLIATANQGSEATYESGFVIDKFPISRPNLTFSTLTVSNMSPEDSSIYLCSVVRETEAFFGQGTRLTVV.

This rearrangement joins TRBV7-9 to TRBJ2-5; there is no DNA to check the TCRdb D call of TRBD2. Germline V gene lookup returns CDR1 SEHNR and CDR2 FQNEAQ (reference sequence). The CDR3 sequence is 15 residues long. CDR3 amino acids: CASSPGTSGQETQYF.

V is TRBV6-5 and J is TRBJ1-6; TCRdb's D gene call, TRBD1, goes unchecked for lack of DNA. This CDR3 has 12 residues. Germline lookup yields CDR1 MNHEY and CDR2 SVGAGI. CDR3: CASRVGLDPLHF.

This clonotype is medium-sized by frequency. V gene TRBV6-5 combines with J gene TRBJ2-7; the D call of TRBD2 rests on TCRdb alone, since no DNA is present to check it. Germline V gene lookup returns CDR1 MNHEY and CDR2 SVGAGI. The CDR3 runs 18 residues. CDR3 loop: CASSRLAGGPGRTYEQYF.

The CDR3 sequence is CATSDLGGYGGYTF. The chain combines TRBV24-1 with TRBJ1-2; checking the TCRdb D call of TRBD1 is not possible without DNA. The CDR3 consists of 14 residues. Germline V gene data show CDR1 as KGHDR and CDR2 as SFDVKD.

This clonotype is deemed medium-sized by its frequency. This rearrangement joins TRBV29-1 to TRBJ1-1; absent DNA, TCRdb's TRBD1 call cannot be checked. This CDR3 is 12 amino acids long. CDR1 SQVTM and CDR2 ANQGSEA come from the germline V gene. The CDR3: CSGDRGPTEAFF.

This clonotype registers medium-sized by frequency. The chain joins TRBV15 to TRBJ1-1; TCRdb indicates TRBD1, and absent DNA this call remains unverified. There are 15 residues in the CDR3. The V gene's germline CDR1 is LNHNV and CDR2 YYDKDF (reference sequence). The CDR3: CATSTPGQLYTEAFF.

This chain connects TRBV6-5 to TRBJ2-3; TCRdb reports TRBD2, a call that lacks DNA to check it against. This CDR3 has 18 residues. Germline V gene data show CDR1 as MNHEY and CDR2 as SVGAGI. The CDR3 loop is CASSYTSERGRNTDTQYF.

By frequency, this clonotype registers medium-sized. The J gene is TRBJ2-1, the V gene TRBV6-5; checking the TCRdb D call of TRBD2 is not possible without DNA. Germline CDR1 MNHEY, CDR2 SVGAGI. There are 15 residues in the CDR3. CDR3 loop: CASSETSGRGNEQFF.

This clonotype is labeled medium-sized based on frequency. The chain combines TRBV27 with TRBJ1-1. This CDR3 has 14 residues. Germline V gene sequence: CDR1 MNHEY, CDR2 SMNVEV (reference sequence). The CDR3 sequence is CASSLGRMNTEAFF.

This clonotype is labeled medium-sized based on frequency. This chain joins TRBV6-4 and TRBJ2-2; lacking DNA, the TRBD1 call made by TCRdb goes unchecked. This CDR3 region has 14 residues. From germline, CDR1 is MRHNA and CDR2 SNTAGT. CDR3 region: CASSGTGGTGELFF.

The chain carries TRBV28 and TRBJ2-7; TCRdb's assignment of TRBD1 cannot be checked, as there is no DNA. CDR1 is MDHEN and CDR2 is SYDVKM in the germline V gene. The CDR3 length is 15 residues. CDR3: CASSPLFGRTYEQYF.

The V call is TRBV5-1, the J call TRBJ1-4; TCRdb gives TRBD1 as the D gene, but with no DNA this cannot be confirmed. The CDR3 has 14 amino acids. Germline V CDR1 and CDR2: SGHRS, YFSETQ. Here the CDR3 reads CASSQTGADEKLFF.

The chain recombines TRBV5-1 with TRBJ2-7. Germline V gene data show CDR1 as SGHRS and CDR2 as YFSETQ. The CDR3 length is 17 residues. The CDR3 spells CASSLARSALTAYEQYF.

This clonotype is medium-sized by frequency. V usage is TRBV19 and J usage is TRBJ1-6; TCRdb indicates TRBD1, and absent DNA this call remains unverified. The germline V gene has CDR1 LNHDA and CDR2 SQIVND (reference sequence). There are 16 residues in the CDR3. CDR3 residues: CASSVPRVAGNSPLHF.

By frequency, this clonotype is medium-sized. The chain is built from TRBV6-5 and TRBJ2-7. Germline assignment: CDR1 MNHEY and CDR2 SVGAGI. The CDR3 is 13 amino acids. The CDR3 sequence is CASRELATYEQYF.

The rearrangement joins TRBV27 to TRBJ1-2; TCRdb gives TRBD1 as the D gene, but with no DNA this cannot be confirmed. Per the germline V gene, CDR1 is MNHEY and CDR2 is SMNVEV (reference sequence). The CDR3 totals 14 residues. CDR3 sequence reads: CASSLSRENYGYTF.

According to its frequency, this clonotype is medium-sized. The CDR3 loop is CASSLATGDTGELFF. The chain has TRBV5-5 and TRBJ2-2; with no DNA, the TCRdb D assignment of TRBD1 cannot be verified. Germline values: CDR1 SGHKS, CDR2 YYEKEE (reference sequence). The CDR3 is made up of 15 amino acids.

The chain carries TRBV5-5 and TRBJ2-5; TCRdb gives TRBD1 as the D gene, but with no DNA this cannot be confirmed. Germline values: CDR1 SGHKS, CDR2 YYEKEE (reference sequence). This CDR3 comprises 14 residues. This chain's CDR3 is CASRRAGLGETQYF.

Its frequency marks this clonotype as medium-sized (0.01 to 0.1%). The V call is TRBV27, the J call TRBJ1-6; TCRdb reports TRBD1, a call that lacks DNA to check it against. The CDR3 is 15 residues long. CDR1 and CDR2 from the germline V gene are MNHEY and SMNVEV (reference sequence). CDR3 residues: CASTRRGTGDSPLHF.

This clonotype shows up as medium-sized by frequency. The rearrangement joins TRBV24-1 to TRBJ2-7; the D call of TRBD1 rests on TCRdb alone, since no DNA is present to check it. Germline-derived CDR1 and CDR2 are KGHDR and SFDVKD. CDR3 length: 14 residues. The CDR3: CATSKTGRVDEQYF.